This TCR beta chain was recovered during a study of shared clonotypes between healthy human individuals. Study-wide background: CD8 memory received one plate per donor, CD8 naive two, CD4 memory three and CD4 naive three.

The CDR3 length is 14 residues. V dropped 6 bases and J dropped 1; count of bases not matched to a gene: 5. The germline gives CDR1 SGHRS, CDR2 YFSETQ. Only in-frame clones appear in the TCRdb table, and some are missing; sequencing was by immunoSEQ multiplex PCR. The sample shows 2 million to 2.5 million clones, under 95% of them seen only once. Sequencing was performed on naive CD4+ T cells from PBMCs. Documented subset: CD45RA+ positively selected. The gene calls are TRBV5-1 and TRBJ1-1; TRBD1 aligns across 8 bases. This TCR derives from a man aged 18 to 30 in good health. Some clones in this sample may be carry-over from other donors' samples. The CDR3 DNA sequence: TGCGCCAGCACCGCCGGGACAGGGAACACTGAAGCTTTCTTT. Residues: CASTAGTGNTEAFF. The full variable domain, in which reference TRBV5-1 and TRBJ1-1 provide the parts outside the CDR3, is KAGVTQTPRYLIKTRGQQVTLSCSPISGHRSVSWYQQTPGQGLQFLFEYFSETQRNKGNFPGRFSGRQFSNSRSEMNVSTLELGDSALYLCASTAGTGNTEAFFGQGTRLTVV.